The sequence of this T cell receptor (beta chain) was determined in a study of blood T cell repertoires in COVID-19. Study-level background: Collection of acute and convalescent COVID-19 samples took place in the United States, Italy and Spain. Nucleic acid was either cDNA or gDNA, and it came from T cells, B-cell-depleted T cells, or PBMCs.

This clone appeared a single time. Other DNA sequences of this sample code for an identical CDR3. Original data processing: Nucleated cell counts were estimated from reference gene primer amplification. Generated by immunoSEQ multiplex PCR, the TCRdb table keeps only in-frame clones and is missing some. V and J calls and clone size are copied from that table; D and trimming were computed from the DNA. The repertoire holds more than 95,000 clones, with approximately 90% as singletons. The germline CDR1 and CDR2 sequences are KGHSH and LQKENI. The ends were cut back, 3 bases at V and 2 bases at J, with 4 bases in the middle. The CDR3 extends over 12 amino acids.

This receptor was identified in a man in his fifties or sixties in a cohort sampled during active COVID-19. The chain links TRBV18 to TRBJ2-5; D gene ambiguous. Input material: peripheral blood. DNA of the CDR3: TGTGCCAGCTCACCTGAGCAAGAGACCCAGTACTTC. It specifies CASSPEQETQYF. Full variable domain (remainder filled in from reference TRBV18 and TRBJ2-5): NAGVMQNPRHLVRRRGQEARLRCSPMKGHSHVYWYRQLPEEGLKFMVYLQKENIIDESGMPKERFSAEFPKEGPSILRIQQVVRGDSAAYFCASSPEQETQYFGPGTRLLVL.